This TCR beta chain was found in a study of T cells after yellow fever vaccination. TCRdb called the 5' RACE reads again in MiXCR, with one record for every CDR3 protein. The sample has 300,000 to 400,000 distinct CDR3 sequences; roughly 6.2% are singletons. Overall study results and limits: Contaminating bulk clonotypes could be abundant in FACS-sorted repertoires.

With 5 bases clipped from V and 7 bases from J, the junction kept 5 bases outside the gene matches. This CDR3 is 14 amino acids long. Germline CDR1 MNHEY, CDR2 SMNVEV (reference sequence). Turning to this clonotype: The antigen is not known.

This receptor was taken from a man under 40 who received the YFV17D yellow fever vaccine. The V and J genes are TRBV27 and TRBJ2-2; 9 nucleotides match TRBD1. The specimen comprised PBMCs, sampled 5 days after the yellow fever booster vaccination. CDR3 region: CASSAGTGFGELFF. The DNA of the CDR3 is TGTGCCAGCAGTGCGGGGACAGGGTTCGGGGAGCTGTTTTTT.